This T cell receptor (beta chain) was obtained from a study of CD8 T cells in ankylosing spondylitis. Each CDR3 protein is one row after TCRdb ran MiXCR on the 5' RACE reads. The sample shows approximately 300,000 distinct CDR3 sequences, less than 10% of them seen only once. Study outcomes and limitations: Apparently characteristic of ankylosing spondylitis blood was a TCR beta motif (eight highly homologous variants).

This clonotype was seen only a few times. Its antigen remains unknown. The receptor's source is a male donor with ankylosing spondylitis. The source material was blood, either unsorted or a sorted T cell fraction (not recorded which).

CDR3 loop: CASSRPGTGNTGELFF. CDR3 coding DNA: TGTGCCAGCAGTCGCCCCGGGACAGGGAACACCGGGGAGCTGTTTTTT. The chain is built from TRBV6-1 and TRBJ2-2, with 8 bases aligning to TRBD1. This CDR3 is 16 amino acids long. Losses at the gene ends were 5 bases for V and 1 base for J; bases not matched to a gene: 6. The germline V gene encodes CDR1 MNHNS and CDR2 SASEGT.